This T cell receptor (beta chain) was captured by sequencing in a study of type 1 regulatory T cells. In the study overall: This in vitro CD4 product, T-allo10, is enriched for Tr1 cells and alloantigen-specific.

Study results and caveats: Compared with non-type 1 regulatory T cells, type 1 regulatory T cells showed a more restricted TCR repertoire.

TCRdb reprocessed the reads with MiXCR, giving one entry per CDR3 protein. The table lists fewer than 75,000 distinct CDR3 sequences, just under 50% of them singletons. This clonotype was counted only a few times. Its antigen is as yet unknown. The TCR sequence derives from a human donor in good health. Sequences were obtained from cultured non-Tr1 T cells, either the whole culture or a sorted T cell fraction (not recorded which).

CDR3 loop: CSASGSGGGGETQYF. DNA for the CDR3: TGCAGTGCTTCGGGCAGCGGCGGGGGAGGGGAGACCCAGTACTTC. The V and J genes are TRBV20-1 and TRBJ2-5; 7 positions agree with TRBD2. The CDR3 is made up of 15 amino acids. The germline V gene has CDR1 DFQATT and CDR2 SNEGSKA (reference sequence). V lost 5 bases to trimming and J lost 5 bases; unmatched junction nucleotides: 14.